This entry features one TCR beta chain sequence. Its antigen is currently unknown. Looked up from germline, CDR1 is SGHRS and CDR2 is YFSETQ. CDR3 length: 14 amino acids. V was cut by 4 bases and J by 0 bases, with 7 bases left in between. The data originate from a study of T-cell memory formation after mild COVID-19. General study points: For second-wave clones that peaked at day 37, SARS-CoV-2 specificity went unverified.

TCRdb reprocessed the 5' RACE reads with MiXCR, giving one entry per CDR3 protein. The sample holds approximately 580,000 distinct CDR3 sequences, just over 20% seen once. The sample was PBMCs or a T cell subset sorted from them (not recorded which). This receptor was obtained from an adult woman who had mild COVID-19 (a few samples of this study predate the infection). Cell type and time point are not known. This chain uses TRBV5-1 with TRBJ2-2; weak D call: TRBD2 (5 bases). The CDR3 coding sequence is TGCGCCAGCAGCCCGGAGGCGAACACCGGGGAGCTGTTTTTT. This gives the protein CASSPEANTGELFF.